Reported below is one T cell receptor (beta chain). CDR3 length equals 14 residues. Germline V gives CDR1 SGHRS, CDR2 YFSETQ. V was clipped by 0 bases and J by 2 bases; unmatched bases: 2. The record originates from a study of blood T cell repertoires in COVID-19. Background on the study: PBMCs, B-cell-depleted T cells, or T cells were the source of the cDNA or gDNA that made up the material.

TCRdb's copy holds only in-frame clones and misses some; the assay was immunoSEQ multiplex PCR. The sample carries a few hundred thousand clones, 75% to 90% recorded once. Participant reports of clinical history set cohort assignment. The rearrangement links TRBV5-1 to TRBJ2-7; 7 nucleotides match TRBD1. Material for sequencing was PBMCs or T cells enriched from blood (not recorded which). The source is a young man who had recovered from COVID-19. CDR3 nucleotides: TGCGCCAGCAGCTTGGGGGACAGAGCCTACGAGCAGTACTTC. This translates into CASSLGDRAYEQYF.